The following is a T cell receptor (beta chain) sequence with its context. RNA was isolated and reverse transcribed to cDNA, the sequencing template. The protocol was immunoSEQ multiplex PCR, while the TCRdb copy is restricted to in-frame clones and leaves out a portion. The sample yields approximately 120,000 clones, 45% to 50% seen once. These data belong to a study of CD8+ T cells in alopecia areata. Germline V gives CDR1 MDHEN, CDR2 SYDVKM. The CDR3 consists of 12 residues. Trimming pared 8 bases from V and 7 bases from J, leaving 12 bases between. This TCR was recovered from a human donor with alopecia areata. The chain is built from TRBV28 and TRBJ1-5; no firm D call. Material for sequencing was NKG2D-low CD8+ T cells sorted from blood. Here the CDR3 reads CASGRAEQPQHF. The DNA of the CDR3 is TGTGCCAGCGGACGGGCGGAGCAGCCCCAGCATTTT.